The rows below give T cell receptor beta chains drawn from one sample of a study of T cell responses to AZD1222 COVID-19 vaccine. TCRdb keeps only in-frame clones here, not all; method: immunoSEQ multiplex PCR. The profile shows tens of thousands of clones, over 80% of them singletons. The sample consisted of peripheral blood, taken on day 0 of AZD1222 vaccination. The receptors stem from an adult in good health. CDR3s include the opening cysteine and the closing phenylalanine or tryptophan. D genes are given only for firm matches. For some rows the clone size is stated as once, few or many, or as a class when expanded; others skip it.

size,V,D,J,CDR3,DNA
-,TRBV5-8,-,TRBJ1-4,CASSLGRSNEKLFF,TGTGCCAGCAGCTTGGGGCGGTCTAATGAAAAACTGTTTTTT
-,TRBV19,TRBD2,TRBJ2-1,CASRTSGGHNEQFF,TGTGCCAGTAGGACTAGCGGGGGGCATAATGAGCAGTTCTTC
-,TRBV6-5,TRBD1,TRBJ1-2,CASSLGGQGYYGYTF,TGTGCCAGCAGTTTAGGCGGACAGGGGTACTATGGCTACACCTTC
-,TRBV2,TRBD1,TRBJ2-2,CASSEVFQGANTGELFF,TGTGCCAGCAGTGAAGTCTTCCAGGGGGCTAACACCGGGGAGCTGTTTTTT
-,TRBV19,TRBD1,TRBJ1-1,CASSIGQGAGGTEAFF,TGTGCCAGTAGTATCGGACAGGGGGCGGGAGGTACTGAAGCTTTCTTT
-,TRBV5-1,-,TRBJ2-5,CASSLAGFETQYF,TGCGCCAGCAGCTTGGCTGGGTTTGAGACCCAGTACTTC
-,TRBV5-6,-,TRBJ1-2,CASSLEQGRYGYTF,TGTGCCAGCAGCCTAGAACAGGGAAGGTATGGCTACACCTTC
-,TRBV19,-,TRBJ1-5,CASSRTVNQPQHF,TGTGCCAGTAGCCGGACAGTAAATCAGCCCCAGCATTTT
-,TRBV3-1/TRBV3-2,TRBD1,TRBJ2-7,CASSPGQGAGYEQYF,TGTGCCAGCAGTCCGGGACAGGGGGCAGGCTACGAGCAGTACTTC
-,TRBV9,TRBD1,TRBJ2-1,CASSNRGSELLEQFF,TGTGCCAGCAGCAACAGGGGCTCCGAGCTGCTTGAGCAGTTCTTC
-,TRBV19,-,TRBJ1-1,CASSIGNWNTEAFF,TGTGCCAGTAGTATAGGGAATTGGAACACTGAAGCTTTCTTT
-,TRBV2,TRBD2,TRBJ2-1,CASSVLAGGNYNEQFF,TGTGCCAGCAGTGTACTAGCGGGGGGTAACTACAATGAGCAGTTCTTC
-,TRBV19,-,TRBJ2-5,CASSMGQPPETQYF,TGTGCCAGTAGTATGGGACAACCCCCAGAGACCCAGTACTTC
-,TRBV5-6,-,TRBJ2-1,CASSLFYSGVYNEQFF,TGTGCCAGCAGCTTGTTTTATTCAGGTGTCTACAATGAGCAGTTCTTC
-,TRBV3-1/TRBV3-2,TRBD1,TRBJ1-2,CASSQEGTGGGGYTF,TGTGCCAGCAGCCAAGAAGGGACAGGGGGGGGAGGCTACACCTTC
-,TRBV3-1/TRBV3-2,-,TRBJ2-5,CASSQGIPTQYF,TGTGCCAGCAGCCAAGGGATTCCGACCCAGTACTTC
-,TRBV10-3,TRBD2,TRBJ2-7,CAISSGGRDEQYF,TGTGCCATCAGTAGCGGGGGTCGGGACGAGCAGTACTTC
-,TRBV28,TRBD2,TRBJ2-3,CASSTALPASGGGHF,TGTGCCAGCAGTACGGCCCTTCCAGCTAGCGGGGGAGGTCATTTT
-,TRBV6-1,-,TRBJ2-3,CASSDAGTDTQYF,TGTGCCAGCAGTGACGCCGGCACAGATACGCAGTATTTT
-,TRBV6-5,TRBD1,TRBJ1-1,CASTFDRVNTEAFF,TGTGCCAGCACCTTTGACAGGGTGAACACTGAAGCTTTCTTT
-,TRBV5-4,-,TRBJ2-1,CASSPSAAYNEQFF,TGTGCCAGCAGCCCATCGGCGGCCTACAATGAGCAGTTCTTC
-,TRBV4-2,TRBD2,TRBJ2-1,CASSQDSAASGGAGNEQFF,TGTGCCAGCAGCCAAGATTCAGCGGCTAGCGGGGGGGCCGGCAATGAGCAGTTCTTC
-,TRBV15,-,TRBJ1-1,CATSRDSGWENTEAFF,TGTGCCACCAGCAGAGATTCAGGGTGGGAGAATACTGAAGCTTTCTTT
-,TRBV3-1/TRBV3-2,-,TRBJ1-1,CASSQVENTEAFF,TGTGCCAGCAGCCAAGTTGAGAACACTGAAGCTTTCTTT
-,TRBV5-1,-,TRBJ1-4,CASSPGVMGEKLFF,TGCGCCAGCAGCCCAGGGGTGATGGGTGAAAAACTGTTTTTT
-,TRBV6-5,-,TRBJ2-3,CATEGDTYTDTQYF,TGTGCCACCGAGGGGGACACGTACACAGATACGCAGTATTTT
once,TRBV5-5,-,TRBJ1-1,CASKPAAMNTEAFF,TGTGCCAGTAAGCCAGCCGCTATGAACACTGAAGCTTTCTTT
-,TRBV18,-,TRBJ1-5,CASSPGQDQPQHF,TGTGCCAGCTCACCGGGGCAGGATCAGCCCCAGCATTTT
-,TRBV2,TRBD1,TRBJ1-6,CASSRDRDQGSYNSPLHF,TGTGCCAGCAGTCGAGACAGGGACCAAGGCTCCTATAATTCACCCCTCCACTTT
-,TRBV7-2,TRBD1,TRBJ1-6,CASSLPRRGNSPLHF,TGTGCCAGCAGCTTACCCCGCAGGGGGAATTCACCCCTCCACTTT
-,TRBV7-2,-,TRBJ2-1,CASSSPTSTYEQFF,TGTGCCAGCAGCTCCCCCACTAGTACCTATGAGCAGTTCTTC
-,TRBV2,TRBD1,TRBJ2-1,CASGPNRGNEQFF,TGTGCCAGCGGCCCAAACAGGGGAAATGAGCAGTTCTTC
once,TRBV28,TRBD2,TRBJ2-7,CASSLGRGNYEQYF,TGTGCCAGCAGTTTAGGGCGGGGGAACTACGAGCAGTACTTC
-,TRBV29-1,-,TRBJ2-7,CSVAPGGRYEQYF,TGCAGCGTTGCCCCGGGGGGCCGCTACGAGCAGTACTTC
-,TRBV12-3/TRBV12-4,-,TRBJ1-3,CASSSLRGGPIYF,TGTGCCAGCAGCTCCCTACGGGGGGGACCCATATATTTT
once,TRBV25-1,-,TRBJ1-6,CASSSPGIFNSPLHF,TGTGCCAGCAGCTCCCCCGGGATTTTTAATTCACCCCTCCACTTT
once,TRBV7-2,TRBD1,TRBJ2-7,CASSPAGQGAISQYF,TGTGCCAGCAGCCCCGCAGGACAGGGGGCGATTTCGCAGTACTTC
few,TRBV3-1/TRBV3-2,-,TRBJ2-5,CASSQDPTGSGRETQYF,TGTGCCAGCAGCCAAGATCCGACAGGTTCGGGGCGAGAGACCCAGTACTTC
-,TRBV5-4,-,TRBJ2-1,CASSPGGAVQFF,TGTGCCAGCAGTCCAGGTGGGGCTGTGCAGTTCTTC
-,TRBV21-1,-,TRBJ2-1,CASKMVEAGVEEQFF,TGTGCCAGCAAGATGGTAGAGGCGGGGGTTGAAGAGCAGTTCTTC
-,TRBV7-9,TRBD2,TRBJ2-7,CASSLTGGSNEQYF,TGTGCCAGCAGCTTAACGGGGGGAAGTAACGAGCAGTACTTC